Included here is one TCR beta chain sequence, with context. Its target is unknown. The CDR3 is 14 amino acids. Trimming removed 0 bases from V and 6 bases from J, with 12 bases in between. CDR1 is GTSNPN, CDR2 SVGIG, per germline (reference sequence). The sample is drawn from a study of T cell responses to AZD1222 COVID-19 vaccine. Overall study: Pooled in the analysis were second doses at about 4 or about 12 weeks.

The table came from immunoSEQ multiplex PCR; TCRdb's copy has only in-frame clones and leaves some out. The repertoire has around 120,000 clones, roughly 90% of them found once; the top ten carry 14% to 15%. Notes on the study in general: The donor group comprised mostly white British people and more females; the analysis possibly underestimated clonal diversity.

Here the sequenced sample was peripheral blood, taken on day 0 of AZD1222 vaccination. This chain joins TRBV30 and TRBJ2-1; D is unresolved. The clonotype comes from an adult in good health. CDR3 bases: TGTGCCTGGAGTGTACGACAACCCCTCAATGAGCAGTTCTTC. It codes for CAWSVRQPLNEQFF. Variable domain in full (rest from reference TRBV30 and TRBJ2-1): SQTIHQWPATLVQPVGSPLSLECTVEGTSNPNLYWYRQAAGRGLQLLFYSVGIGQISSEVPQNLSASRPQDRQFILSSKKLLLSDSGFYLCAWSVRQPLNEQFFGPGTRLTVL.